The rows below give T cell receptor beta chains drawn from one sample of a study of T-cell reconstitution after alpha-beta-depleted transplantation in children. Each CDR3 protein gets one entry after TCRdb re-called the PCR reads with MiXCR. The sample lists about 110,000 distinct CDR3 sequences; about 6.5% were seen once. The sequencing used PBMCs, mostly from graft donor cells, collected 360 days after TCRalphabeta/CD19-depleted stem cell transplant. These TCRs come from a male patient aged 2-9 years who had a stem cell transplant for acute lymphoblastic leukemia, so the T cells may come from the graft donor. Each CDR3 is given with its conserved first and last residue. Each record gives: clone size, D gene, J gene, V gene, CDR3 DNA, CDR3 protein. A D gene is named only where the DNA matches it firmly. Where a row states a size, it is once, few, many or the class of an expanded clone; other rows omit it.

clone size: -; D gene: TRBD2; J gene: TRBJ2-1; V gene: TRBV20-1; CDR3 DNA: TGCTGTGCTAGGGGACTAGCGGGGGGGGGTTACAATGAGCAGTTCTTC; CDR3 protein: CCARGLAGGGYNEQFF
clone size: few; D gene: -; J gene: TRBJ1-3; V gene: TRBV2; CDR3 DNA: TGTGCCAGCAGTGTAGGAGGGATCTCTGGAAACACCATATATTTT; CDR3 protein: CASSVGGISGNTIYF
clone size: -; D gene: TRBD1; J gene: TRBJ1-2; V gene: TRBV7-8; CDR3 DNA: TGTGCCAGCAGCCCCCCGGCCGGGACAGGGGGGACCTATGGCTACACCTTC; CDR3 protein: CASSPPAGTGGTYGYTF
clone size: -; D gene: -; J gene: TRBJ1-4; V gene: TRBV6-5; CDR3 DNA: TGTGCCAGCAGTTACGGGACAAGACTGTTTTTT; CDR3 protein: CASSYGTRLFF
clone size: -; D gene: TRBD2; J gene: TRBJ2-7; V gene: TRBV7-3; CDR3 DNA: TGTGCCAGCAGCTTAGGCCTAGCGGGTTCCGAGCAGTACTTC; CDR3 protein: CASSLGLAGSEQYF
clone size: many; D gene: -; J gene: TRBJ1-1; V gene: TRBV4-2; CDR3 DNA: TGTGCCAGCAGCCAAGAAGCTCGATTGGGGGCTGCGTGGACTGAAGCTTTCTTT; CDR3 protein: CASSQEARLGAAWTEAFF
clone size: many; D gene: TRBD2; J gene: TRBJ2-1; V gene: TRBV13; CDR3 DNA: TGTGCCAGCAGCGGGGAGGGCAAGCACAATGAGCAGTTCTTC; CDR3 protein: CASSGEGKHNEQFF
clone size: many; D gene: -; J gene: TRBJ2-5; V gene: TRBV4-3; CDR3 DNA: TGCGCCAGCAGCCCCAGTAGGGGCGTTGGAGAGACCCAGTACTTC; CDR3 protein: CASSPSRGVGETQYF
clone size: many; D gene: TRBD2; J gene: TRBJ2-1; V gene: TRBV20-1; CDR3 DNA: TGCAGTGCCGGACTAGCTAAATACAATGAGCAGTTCTTC; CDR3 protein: CSAGLAKYNEQFF
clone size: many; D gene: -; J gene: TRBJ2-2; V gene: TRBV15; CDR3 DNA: TGTGCCACCAGCAGGGGGGGCGGGGAGCTGTTTTTT; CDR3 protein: CATSRGGGELFF
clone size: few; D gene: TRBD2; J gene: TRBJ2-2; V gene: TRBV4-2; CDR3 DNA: TGTGCCAGCAGCCAAGGGGCGGGGGGGAACACCGGGGAGCTGTTTTTT; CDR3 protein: CASSQGAGGNTGELFF
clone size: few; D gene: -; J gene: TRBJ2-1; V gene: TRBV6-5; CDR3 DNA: TGTGCCAGCAACGAAGGGGGTGAGCAGTTCTTC; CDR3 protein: CASNEGGEQFF
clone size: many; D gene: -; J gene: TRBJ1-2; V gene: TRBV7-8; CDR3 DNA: TGTGCCAGCAGCTTACGCCCTAACTATGGCTACACCTTC; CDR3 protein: CASSLRPNYGYTF
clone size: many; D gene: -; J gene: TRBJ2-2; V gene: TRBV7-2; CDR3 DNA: TGTGCCAGCAGCTCCCTTAGGGGCGGGGGCAACACCGGGGAGCTGTTTTTT; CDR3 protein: CASSSLRGGGNTGELFF
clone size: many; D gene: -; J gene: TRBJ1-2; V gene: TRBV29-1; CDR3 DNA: TGCAGCGCCGAGGGGGGGCTCGGGATCTGGTATGGCTACACCTTC; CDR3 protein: CSAEGGLGIWYGYTF